These T cell receptor beta chains were read from a single sample in a study of blood T cells in healthy people across ages. TCRdb processed the 5' RACE reads anew with MiXCR; each CDR3 protein has one entry. The sample carries 650,000 to 1,000,000 distinct CDR3 sequences, roughly 35% recorded once. Sequencing input: blood. These receptors were collected from a man between 18 and 29 years old in good health. CDR3s include the opening cysteine and the closing phenylalanine or tryptophan. D genes are given only for firm matches. For some rows the clone size is stated as once, few or many, or as a class when expanded; others skip it.

j_call clone_size cdr3_length d_call v_call cdr3_aa cdr3_nt
TRBJ1-1 - 12 TRBD1 TRBV12-3/TRBV12-4 CASSPGTEEAFF TGTGCCAGCAGCCCAGGGACAGAAGAAGCTTTCTTT
TRBJ1-1 - 14 - TRBV28 CASSLITGSSEAFF TGTGCCAGCAGTTTGATTACCGGGAGTTCAGAAGCTTTCTTT
TRBJ1-6 - 13 - TRBV6-6 CASSYSIGSPLHF TGTGCCAGCAGTTACTCGATTGGATCACCCCTCCACTTT
TRBJ2-1 many 15 TRBD1 TRBV10-2 CASSDRPGQADEQFF TGCGCCAGCAGTGACCGACCGGGACAGGCCGATGAGCAGTTCTTC
TRBJ2-6 - 14 - TRBV20-1 CSARKGSGANVLTF TGCAGTGCTAGAAAAGGATCCGGGGCCAACGTCCTGACTTTC
TRBJ2-3 once 16 - TRBV2 CASSLTTDISTDTQYF TGTGCCAGCAGTCTGACCACGGATATTAGCACAGATACGCAGTATTTT
TRBJ2-4 many 17 TRBD1 TRBV9 CASSLIRDRLHVDIQYF TGTGCCAGCAGCCTAATCCGGGACAGGTTACATGTGGACATTCAGTACTTC
TRBJ2-3 - 17 TRBD2 TRBV5-1 CASSPAGTRSSTDTQYF TGCGCCAGCAGCCCAGCGGGGACGAGATCTAGCACAGATACGCAGTATTTT
TRBJ2-7 - 15 - TRBV15 CATSANREIGYEQYF TGTGCCACCAGCGCCAACAGGGAAATCGGCTACGAGCAGTACTTC
TRBJ1-4 few 18 - TRBV4-3 CASSQKLRGEMANEKLFF TGCGCCAGCAGCCAAAAGCTTCGGGGGGAGATGGCTAATGAAAAACTGTTTTTT
TRBJ1-5 few 15 TRBD1 TRBV12-3/TRBV12-4 CASTQSGTGNQPQHF TGTGCCAGCACCCAATCCGGGACAGGCAATCAGCCCCAGCATTTT
TRBJ1-1 few 14 TRBD1 TRBV6-5 CASSHGTGNPEAFF TGTGCCAGCAGCCACGGGACAGGGAATCCTGAAGCTTTCTTT
TRBJ2-6 - 14 - TRBV20-1 CSARVASGANGLTF TGCAGTGCTAGAGTGGCCTCTGGGGCCAACGGCCTGACTTTC
TRBJ2-7 few 15 - TRBV12-3/TRBV12-4 CASSFIRGNLAEQYF TGTGCCAGCAGTTTCATTCGGGGCAACCTGGCCGAGCAGTACTTC
TRBJ1-5 - 16 - TRBV5-5 CASSLDRVSSKQPQHF TGTGCCAGCAGCTTGGACAGGGTTTCCTCTAAGCAGCCCCAGCATTTT
TRBJ1-1 - 13 - TRBV7-2 CASTGRGGAEAFF TGCGCCAGCACCGGGCGGGGGGGAGCTGAAGCTTTCTTT
TRBJ2-1 - 15 TRBD2 TRBV6-1 CASSPRGGHYNEQFF TGTGCCAGCAGTCCCCGGGGGGGCCACTACAATGAGCAGTTCTTC